This T cell receptor (beta chain) derives from a study of OX40 agonist ivuxolimab in advanced cancers. Across the study: Ivuxolimab, an agonist antibody against OX40 (CD134), was given to patients.

Profiled with immunoSEQ multiplex PCR; TCRdb holds only in-frame clones, not every one. The sample records about 130,000 clones, about 90% being singletons. As to this clone: The antigen is undetermined.

Notes on the study in general: On average, CD8+ T cells had more expanded clones than CD4+. Clonal expansion from baseline to week 6 occurred in both CD4+ and CD8+ T cells.

The starting material was CD4+ or CD8+ T cells sorted from blood, obtained in a trial of the OX40 agonist ivuxolimab. The sequence derives from an adult with an advanced solid tumor such as melanoma, head and neck, liver or kidney cancer.

Here the CDR3 reads CASSDDRAVYEQYF. The CDR3 nucleotides are TGTGCCAGCAGTGACGACAGGGCTGTATACGAGCAGTACTTC. The chain has TRBV28 and TRBJ2-7; 7 bases are shared with TRBD1. V dropped 5 bases and J dropped 4; count of bases not matched to a gene: 8. The CDR3 sequence is 14 residues long. The V gene's germline CDR1 is MDHEN and CDR2 SYDVKM.